This is a list of T cell receptor beta chains from one sample in a study of somatic mutations in cytotoxic T cells in rheumatoid arthritis. Clones were sequenced by immunoSEQ multiplex PCR, and TCRdb holds only the in-frame ones, with some missing. Of 9,500 to 15,000 clones listed, around 83% were seen once; the top ten hold 13% to 15%. Specimen: CD8+ T cells sorted from blood. The source of these receptors is a woman in her fifties or sixties in good health. The CDR3 runs from the conserved cysteine through the conserved F or W. D genes are given only for firm matches. Clone size is shown for a subset of rows, as once, few, many or a class of expanded clone.

>TRBJ1-2|TRBV14|few|NA
TGTGCCAGCAGCCTAATCGGTAACTATGGCTACACCTTC
CASSLIGNYGYTF
>TRBJ1-1|TRBV14|NA|NA
TGTGCCAGCAGCCAAGACAGGACTAACGAAGCTTTCTTT
CASSQDRTNEAFF
>TRBJ1-6|TRBV19|NA|TRBD1
TGTGCCAGTAGCAAAAACAGGGGTCTAAGCTCCTATAATTCACCCCTCCACTTT
CASSKNRGLSSYNSPLHF
>TRBJ1-1|TRBV6-1|NA|NA
TGTGCCAGCAGTTTACAGCCAAAAGCGGACACTGAAGCTTTCTTT
CASSLQPKADTEAFF
>TRBJ2-5|TRBV5-6|NA|NA
TGTGCCAGCAGCTTTGAGCCAGGGGAGACCCAGTACTTC
CASSFEPGETQYF
>TRBJ2-3|TRBV9|NA|TRBD2
TGTGCCAGCAGCGTCGCTCTAGCGGGGGGGCCGTATACGCAGTATTTT
CASSVALAGGPYTQYF
>TRBJ2-3|TRBV27|NA|TRBD2
TGTGCCAGCGGTTTATTAGCGGGGGACAGACTAGCAGGCACAGATACGCAGTATTTT
CASGLLAGDRLAGTDTQYF
>TRBJ1-3|TRBV7-3|NA|TRBD1
TGTGCCAGCAGCTTGGGACAGGGGACTGGAAACACCATATATTTT
CASSLGQGTGNTIYF
>TRBJ2-1|TRBV6-1|NA|NA
TGTGCCGGTGCGGGGTCAGCGTACAATGAGCAGTTCTTC
CAGAGSAYNEQFF
>TRBJ2-3|TRBV9|NA|TRBD2
TGTGCCAGCAGCGTAGAAGAGCGGGGGGGCCGGTATTTT
CASSVEERGGRYF
>TRBJ1-5|TRBV27|NA|TRBD1
TGTGCCAGCGGGTGGACAGGGACGCAGCCCCAGCATTTT
CASGWTGTQPQHF
>TRBJ2-5|TRBV9|NA|NA
TGTGCCAGCAGCGTAGAGGGGACTCAGCAGGAGACCCAGTACTTC
CASSVEGTQQETQYF
>TRBJ1-6|TRBV28|NA|TRBD1
TGTGCCAGCCTAACAGGACAGGGGGCTAATTCACCCCTCCACTTT
CASLTGQGANSPLHF
>TRBJ2-1|TRBV28|NA|TRBD2
TGTGCCAGCAGTTTCCTTGTAGCGGGGGGGTACAATGAGCAGTTCTTC
CASSFLVAGGYNEQFF
>TRBJ2-2|TRBV19|once|NA
TGTGCCAGTAGCGATACGGGGTTGAACACCGGGGAGCTGTTTTTT
CASSDTGLNTGELFF
>TRBJ2-5|TRBV5-8|NA|NA
TGTGCCAGCAGTACAGTGTACCAAGAGACCCAGTACTTC
CASSTVYQETQYF
>TRBJ2-1|TRBV4-1|NA|NA
TGCGCCAGCAGCCAAGGGTCTATCTCCTACAATGAGCAGTTCTTC
CASSQGSISYNEQFF
>TRBJ2-4|TRBV9|once|TRBD1
TGTGCCAGCAGCGAACAGGGGCGGCCCAAAAACATTCAGTACTTC
CASSEQGRPKNIQYF
>TRBJ1-4|TRBV25-1|NA|TRBD1
TGTGCCAGCGGAGGGACAGCAACTAATGAAAAACTGTTTTTT
CASGGTATNEKLFF
>TRBJ1-3|TRBV7-3|NA|NA
TGTGCCAGCAGCTTAGCGCCGGGAAACACCATATATTTT
CASSLAPGNTIYF
>TRBJ2-2|TRBV13|NA|TRBD2
TGTGCCAGCCCCCTGGGGGGGTCCGGGGAGCTGTTTTTT
CASPLGGSGELFF
>TRBJ2-7|TRBV9|NA|TRBD2
TGTGCCAGCAGCGTAGAAGCCGGAGCGGGGGATGGCTACGAGCAGTACTTC
CASSVEAGAGDGYEQYF
>TRBJ2-1|TRBV9|NA|NA
TGTGCCAGCAGCGTAGACGGGGTCCCGATCAATGAGCAGTTCTTC
CASSVDGVPINEQFF
>TRBJ2-1|TRBV9|NA|TRBD2
TGTGCCAGCAGCGTAGGGGTTTGGGGAGGGGACAATGAGCAGTTCTTC
CASSVGVWGGDNEQFF
>TRBJ1-5|TRBV28|NA|NA
TGTGCCAGCAGTTTATTTTCGGGGACACAGCCCCAGCATTTT
CASSLFSGTQPQHF
>TRBJ2-2|TRBV27|NA|TRBD2
TGTGCCAGCAGCCTAGCGGGGGGGCTAACCGGGGAGCTGTTTTTT
CASSLAGGLTGELFF
>TRBJ1-4|TRBV28|NA|TRBD1
TGTGCCAGCAGTGTGGGACAGGGAAATGAAAAACTGTTTTTT
CASSVGQGNEKLFF
>TRBJ1-2|TRBV4-1|few|NA
TGCGCCAGCAGCCAAGTAGACCTGGGAGGGCAGCCCGGCTACACCTTC
CASSQVDLGGQPGYTF
>TRBJ1-1|TRBV6-5|NA|TRBD1
TGTGCCAGCAGTTACTCGGGGACAGGGGGAACTGAAGCTTTCTTT
CASSYSGTGGTEAFF
>TRBJ1-1|TRBV7-9|NA|NA
TGTGCCAGCAGCCCAAGACAGGACACTGAAGCTTTCTTT
CASSPRQDTEAFF
>TRBJ1-5|TRBV4-2|NA|NA
TGTGCCAGCAGCCAAGATTATAGTCAGGGTGGTCAGCCCCAGCATTTT
CASSQDYSQGGQPQHF
>TRBJ1-1|TRBV28|NA|NA
TGTGCCAGCAGTTTGTTTCGGGGCACTGAAGCTTTCTTT
CASSLFRGTEAFF
>TRBJ2-7|TRBV5-4|NA|TRBD1
TGTGCCAGCAGCTGGGACAGGAGCTCCTACGAGCAGTACTTC
CASSWDRSSYEQYF
>TRBJ1-5|TRBV9|NA|TRBD1
TGTGCCAGCAGCCCGGGACAGGGGGCTTTGGGTCAGCCCCAGCATTTT
CASSPGQGALGQPQHF
>TRBJ2-1|TRBV6-4|NA|TRBD2
TGTGCCAGCAGCGACCGGACTAGCGGGGGTAATGAGCAGTTCTTC
CASSDRTSGGNEQFF
>TRBJ1-2|TRBV12-1|NA|NA
TGTGCCAGCAGGCCACAGGGAAACTATGGCTACACCTTC
CASRPQGNYGYTF
>TRBJ1-5|TRBV7-8|NA|TRBD1
TGTGCCAGCAGCTTCGGGTCCTCAGGGGGTCAGCCCCAGCATTTT
CASSFGSSGGQPQHF
>TRBJ1-2|TRBV6-5|few|TRBD1
TGTGCCAGCAGGACAGGGTTCGATGGCTACACCTTC
CASRTGFDGYTF
>TRBJ1-4|TRBV6-5|once|NA
TGTGCCAGCGGTCAACAGGAACCTGAAAAACTGTTTTTT
CASGQQEPEKLFF
>TRBJ2-3|TRBV9|NA|TRBD2
TGTGCCAGCAGCGTAGGGGATAGCGGGGGAATCCCCAACACAGATACGCAGTATTTT
CASSVGDSGGIPNTDTQYF
>TRBJ1-5|TRBV18|few|TRBD1
TGTGCCAGCTCACTAGAGGGACAGTCGAGCAATCAGCCCCAGCATTTT
CASSLEGQSSNQPQHF
>TRBJ1-2|TRBV6-1|NA|NA
TGTGCCAGCAGCCACCGGGTCATCTATGGCTACACCTTC
CASSHRVIYGYTF
>TRBJ2-7|TRBV5-4|NA|NA
TGTGCCAGCAGCTTGGACAACTTGGACAACTACGAGCAGTACTTC
CASSLDNLDNYEQYF
>TRBJ1-6|TRBV2|few|NA
TGTGCCAGCAGTCCCTCAGTCGGGACAAGTTTCAATTCACCCCTCCACTTT
CASSPSVGTSFNSPLHF
>TRBJ2-1|TRBV9|NA|NA
TGTGCCAGCAGCCTATACAATGAGCAGTTCTTC
CASSLYNEQFF
>TRBJ2-3|TRBV30|NA|NA
TGTGCCTGGAGTGCAGGGTTAGATACGCAGTATTTT
CAWSAGLDTQYF
>TRBJ1-1|TRBV27|NA|NA
TGTGCCAGCATAGAGGAGGGTACTGAAGCTTTCTTT
CASIEEGTEAFF
>TRBJ1-4|TRBV4-1|NA|TRBD1
TGCGCCAGCAGCCAGGAGGGACAGGGGTTATCTGAAAAACTGTTTTTT
CASSQEGQGLSEKLFF
>TRBJ1-6|TRBV2|NA|TRBD1
TGTGCCAGCAGACAGGGGAATTCACCCCTCCACTTT
CASRQGNSPLHF